Shown below are 10 T cell receptor beta chains from a single sample sequenced in a study of CD8 T cells in Susac syndrome (dated by TCRdb to about 2019). Library prep was done by the immunoSEQ multiplex PCR assay. RNA was extracted using the RNeasy kit, and roughly 0.45 to 1 microgram was reverse transcribed with random hexamers. The public reads were run again by TCRdb, first through fastp at Q25 and then through MiXCR, and only productive beta chains were kept. CDR3 protein duplicates are merged, each entry listing the most common genes and DNA. This sample is represented by about 140,000 distinct CDR3 sequences; roughly 94% of them were singletons. The ten biggest clones cover about 0.14% of the sample. Sample: CD4+ T cells from PBMCs. These receptors all come from a human donor with Susac syndrome.

V usage is TRBV30 and J usage is TRBJ2-3; perhaps TRBD2 as D (6 bases). The CDR3 runs 15 residues. Trimming left V 2 bases short and J 2 bases short, with 14 bases between. Germline V CDR1 and CDR2: GTSNPN, SVGIG (reference sequence). The CDR3 nucleotides are TGTGCCTGGAGTACCGCGGGACTCCACACAGATACGCAGTATTTT. Protein sequence: CAWSTAGLHTDTQYF.

This clonotype was observed a single time. The CDR3 DNA follows: TGTGCCTGGAGTGTACAGCCCAAGGGACTTATCCACTTT. Residues: CAWSVQPKGLIHF. This chain links TRBV30 with TRBJ1-6, with D possibly TRBD1 on 5 matching bases. The CDR3 runs 13 residues. From germline, CDR1 is GTSNPN and CDR2 SVGIG (reference sequence). The ends were cut back, 0 bases at V and 17 bases at J, with 17 bases in the middle.

The V gene is TRBV20-1, the J gene TRBJ2-7, with D perhaps being TRBD1 or TRBD2 (5 bases each). This CDR3 has 13 residues. Looked up from germline, CDR1 is DFQATT and CDR2 is SNEGSKA (reference sequence). Trimming shortened V by 3 bases and J by 7 bases, and 16 bases separated the two germline ends. The CDR3 reads CSARGTVQGEQYF. Here the CDR3 DNA reads TGCAGTGCTAGGGGGACCGTTCAAGGGGAGCAGTACTTC.

The rearrangement joins TRBV20-1 to TRBJ2-6; the D is unclear. Germline V gene data show CDR1 as DFQATT and CDR2 as SNEGSKA (reference sequence). There are 15 residues in the CDR3. V was clipped by 1 base and J by 0 bases, with 7 bases between them. The CDR3 loop is CSARVLSSGANVLTF. CDR3 nucleotides: TGCAGTGCTAGAGTCCTTAGCTCTGGGGCCAACGTCCTGACTTTC.

The J gene is TRBJ1-5, the V gene TRBV20-1; no clear D gene. V lost 5 bases to trimming and J lost 2 bases, with 10 bases between them. This CDR3 has 13 amino acids. Germline V gene data show CDR1 as DFQATT and CDR2 as SNEGSKA (reference sequence). The CDR3 sequence is CSAGVGGNQPQHF. In DNA, the CDR3 is TGCAGTGCTGGGGTTGGGGGCAATCAGCCCCAGCATTTT.

J is TRBJ1-1 and V is TRBV29-1, with 7 bases matching TRBD1. The ends lost 1 base at V and 1 base at J; junction bases unmatched: 0. Germline CDR1 is SQVTM and CDR2 is ANQGSEA. The CDR3 runs 13 residues. CDR3 sequence (DNA): TGCAGCGTTGAAGGGACAGGGAACACTGAAGCTTTCTTT. It is translated as CSVEGTGNTEAFF.

The rearrangement joins TRBV20-1 to TRBJ1-1, with TRBD1 identical over 8 bases. The ends lost 4 bases at V and 7 bases at J; junction bases unmatched: 8. The germline V gene has CDR1 DFQATT and CDR2 SNEGSKA (reference sequence). This CDR3 comprises 13 residues. CDR3 DNA sequence: TGCAGTGCTAAACAGGGGGTCGGGTTTGAAGCTTTCTTT. Its translation: CSAKQGVGFEAFF.

The rearrangement joins TRBV23-1 to TRBJ2-1; D tentatively fits TRBD1 or TRBD2 (5 bases each). TRBV23-1 is an open reading frame whose function is uncertain. V was cut by 5 bases and J by 2 bases, with 22 bases left in between. CDR3 length equals 18 residues. The chain's CDR3 is CASSWGLVGRHPYNEQFF. DNA for the CDR3: TGCGCCAGCAGTTGGGGGTTGGTTGGGCGGCATCCCTACAATGAGCAGTTCTTC.

The V call is TRBV20-1, the J call TRBJ2-1; D remains unclear. V was trimmed by 3 bases and J by 3 bases, leaving 9 bases between them. In germline, CDR1 is DFQATT, CDR2 SNEGSKA (reference sequence). The CDR3 runs to 13 residues. CDR3 DNA sequence: TGCAGTGCTAGCCAAGACTTCTACAATGAGCAGTTCTTC. This sequence encodes CSASQDFYNEQFF.

V and J are TRBV28 and TRBJ2-3; D perhaps matches TRBD1 (6 bases). Germline CDR1 and CDR2: MDHEN and SYDVKM. Trimming removed 5 bases at V and 3 bases at J, with 15 bases between. This CDR3 is 15 amino acids long. CDR3 sequence (DNA): TGTGCCAGCAGTACTCCGGGACAAGGGACAGATACGCAGTATTTT. Protein sequence: CASSTPGQGTDTQYF.